This T cell receptor (beta chain) comes out of a study of CD8 T cells in Susac syndrome. Study-level findings and limits: The TCR sequencing and HLA analysis in the study involved a relatively small number of individuals, as the study acknowledged.

The CDR3 loop spans 17 amino acids. From germline, CDR1 is MGHRA and CDR2 YSYEKL. V lost 0 bases and J lost 0, with 12 bases in between. Reverse transcription of 0.5 to 1 ug RNA was carried out with random hexamers. MiXCR was run by TCRdb on the immunoSEQ multiplex PCR reads, yielding one entry per CDR3 protein. Of tens of thousands of distinct CDR3 sequences detected, 94% appear once; the ten largest clones hold 0.5% to 0.6%. The authors carried out high-throughput sequencing of TCR beta. They applied it to CD8+ and CD4+ T cells obtained from blood. Control patients had untreated stable or active relapsing-remitting multiple sclerosis by revised McDonald criteria. Isolation of CD8+ and CD4+ T cells was performed negatively, whereas enrichment of TEMRA cells was done by FACS. With regard to this clonotype: The antigen is not known.

The TCR sequence derives from a human donor with multiple sclerosis. The gene calls are TRBV4-1 and TRBJ2-1; a weak D match, TRBD2 (7 bases). The source material was CD8+ T cells from PBMCs. In nucleotides, the CDR3 is TGCGCCAGCAGCCAAGATGGAGGGGGGGACTCCTACAATGAGCAGTTCTTC. This translates into CASSQDGGGDSYNEQFF.